Listed here are 15 T cell receptor beta chains from one sample, sequenced in a study of cytomegalovirus exposure and HLA in healthy donors. It was with 60 Vbeta and 13 Jbeta primers that the PCR ran. TCRdb's copy holds only in-frame clones and misses some; the assay was immunoSEQ multiplex PCR. Of roughly 170,000 clones listed, about 80% are singletons. The sample comprised PBMCs. Source of these receptors: a woman younger than 45 in good health and CMV-seronegative.

V and J are TRBV14 and TRBJ2-5, with TRBD2 as a possible D gene (6 bases). The end of the DNA aligns better with TRBJ2-7, so the J call may be wrong. From germline, CDR1 is SGHDN and CDR2 FVKESK. This CDR3 is built from 13 residues. CDR3 residues: CASSPTSMHEQYF. The CDR3 DNA follows: TGTGCCAGCAGCCCGACTAGTATGCACGAGCAGTACTTC.

The chain combines TRBV10-3 with TRBJ1-5; 7 bases align to TRBD1. V lost 3 bases to trimming and J lost 1 base; unmatched junction nucleotides: 3. This CDR3 has 15 residues. The V gene's germline CDR1 is ENHRY and CDR2 SYGVKD. This CDR3 reads CAISEQGNSNQPQHF. CDR3 nucleotide sequence: TGTGCCATCAGTGAACAGGGGAACAGCAATCAGCCCCAGCATTTT.

This chain joins TRBV11-2 and TRBJ2-7; 8 bases match TRBD2. CDR1 is SGHAT and CDR2 is FQNNGV in the germline V gene. The CDR3 covers 15 residues. The ends lost 1 base at V and 5 bases at J; junction bases unmatched: 7. CDR3: CASSLVVAGTNEQYF. The CDR3 nucleotides are TGTGCCAGCAGCTTAGTCGTAGCGGGGACAAACGAGCAGTACTTC.

This clone has a handful of counts. The V call is TRBV28, the J call TRBJ1-5, with D hard to call. Germline CDR1 is MDHEN and CDR2 is SYDVKM. V was shortened by 5 bases and J by 13 bases, with 6 bases between the two germline ends. This CDR3 is built from 9 residues. In nucleotides, the CDR3 is TGTGCCAGCAGTCCCCCACAGCATTTT. Translated: CASSPPQHF.

The rearrangement links TRBV7-8 to TRBJ1-2; 8 bases map to TRBD1. The ends lost 1 base at V and 4 bases at J; junction bases unmatched: 5. The V gene's germline CDR1 is SGHVS and CDR2 FQNEAQ. CDR3 size: 15 residues. This CDR3 is CASSLVDRGAYGYTF. DNA for the CDR3: TGTGCCAGCAGCTTAGTAGACAGGGGTGCCTATGGCTACACCTTC.

V gene TRBV5-1 combines with J gene TRBJ2-2; maybe TRBD2 (6 bases). The V end lost 3 bases, the J end lost 6 bases, and 18 bases lay between the germline ends. Germline V gene lookup returns CDR1 SGHRS and CDR2 YFSETQ. There are 16 residues in the CDR3. CDR3 residues: CASSSGGAYAAGELFF. The CDR3 DNA follows: TGCGCCAGCAGCTCTGGAGGGGCGTATGCTGCCGGGGAGCTGTTTTTT.

The J gene is TRBJ2-1, the V gene TRBV7-3, with 10 positions matching TRBD2. CDR3 length: 19 residues. Germline values: CDR1 SGHTA, CDR2 FQGTGA. V lost 5 bases and J lost 5; bases outside the gene matches: 18. CDR3 DNA sequence: TGTGCCAGCAGCCCCCGGCCTAGCGGGAGTTCTTTCGATGACAATGAGCAGTTCTTC. Protein sequence: CASSPRPSGSSFDDNEQFF.

The rearrangement links TRBV7-2 to TRBJ2-5, with TRBD1 as a possible D gene (5 bases). The CDR3 runs 15 residues. V was pared by 5 bases and J by 5 bases, with 18 bases between. Germline V gene data show CDR1 as SGHTA and CDR2 as FQGNSA. The CDR3 spells CASSQGASRMETQYF. CDR3 coding DNA: TGTGCCAGCAGCCAAGGGGCCAGTCGCATGGAGACCCAGTACTTC. Based on the CDR3 plus reference TRBV7-2 and TRBJ2-5, the full variable domain is GAGVSQSPSNKVTEKGKDVELRCDPISGHTALYWYRQSLGQGLEFLIYFQGNSAPDKSGLPSDRFSAERTGGSVSTLTIQRTQQEDSAVYLCASSQGASRMETQYFGPGTRLLVL.

This chain joins TRBV2 and TRBJ2-5; D is perhaps TRBD1 (5 bases). The V gene's germline CDR1 is SNHLY and CDR2 FYNNEI. CDR3 size: 14 residues. V dropped 5 bases and J dropped 4 bases, with 14 bases sitting between them. Here the CDR3 reads CASSTSGLGETQYF. The DNA for the CDR3 is TGTGCCAGCAGTACCTCAGGGTTAGGAGAGACCCAGTACTTC.

This chain uses TRBV7-9 with TRBJ2-2, with TRBD1 identical over 10 bases. Losses at the gene ends were 5 bases for V and 5 bases for J; bases not matched to a gene: 5. CDR1 is SEHNR, CDR2 FQNEAQ, per germline (reference sequence). The CDR3 runs 15 residues. The CDR3 reads CASSHGQGETGELFF. The CDR3 DNA follows: TGTGCCAGCAGCCACGGACAGGGGGAAACCGGGGAGCTGTTTTTT.

The V and J genes are TRBV4-1 and TRBJ1-4; 8 bases are shared with TRBD1. After removal of 5 bases from V and 8 bases from J, the junction contained 10 bases not matched to a gene. Germline CDR1 reads MGHRA; CDR2 reads YSYEKL. The CDR3 is 15 residues long. CDR3: CASSVSRTGLEKLFF. The CDR3 DNA reads TGCGCCAGCAGCGTTAGCAGGACAGGGCTGGAAAAACTGTTTTTT.

The chain joins TRBV10-2 to TRBJ2-7; D not resolved. V was clipped by 0 bases and J by 2 bases, with 8 bases between them. The CDR3 contains 14 residues. The germline gives CDR1 WSHSY, CDR2 SAAADI. CDR3 amino acids: CASSESATPYEQYF. CDR3 DNA sequence: TGCGCCAGCAGTGAGTCCGCGACACCCTACGAGCAGTACTTC.

This clone was seen a handful of times. The rearrangement joins TRBV28 to TRBJ1-2, with TRBD1 as a possible D gene (6 bases). Trimming took off 6 bases at V and 7 bases at J, with 18 bases between the two ends. The length of the CDR3 is 14 residues. Looked up from germline, CDR1 is MDHEN and CDR2 is SYDVKM. CDR3 in amino acids: CASRNGRGATGYTF. CDR3 in DNA: TGTGCCAGCAGGAACGGGCGGGGGGCTACTGGCTACACCTTC.

This sequence joins TRBV11-3 and TRBJ2-2; D perhaps matches TRBD2 (6 bases). Germline CDR1 is SGHNT and CDR2 is YENEEA. The CDR3 sequence is 16 residues long. Trimming removed 1 base at V and 0 bases at J, with 9 bases between. The DNA for the CDR3 is TGTGCCAGCAGCTTAGTCGGGGGAGCGAACACCGGGGAGCTGTTTTTT. Translated: CASSLVGGANTGELFF. Filled out from reference TRBV11-3 and TRBJ2-2, the complete variable domain reads EAGVVQSPRYKIIEKKQPVAFWCNPISGHNTLYWYLQNLGQGPELLIRYENEEAVDDSQLPKDRFSAERLKGVDSTLKIQPAELGDSAVYLCASSLVGGANTGELFFGEGSRLTVL.

The chain carries TRBV5-6 and TRBJ1-5; 9 nucleotides match TRBD1. The CDR3 has 14 residues. Germline CDR1 and CDR2: SGHDT and YYEEEE. With V trimmed by 5 bases and J by 9 bases, 9 bases remained unmatched. The CDR3 loop reads CASSLGQGRRPQHF. CDR3 coding DNA: TGTGCCAGCAGTTTAGGACAGGGGCGAAGGCCCCAGCATTTT. Full variable domain (remainder filled in from reference TRBV5-6 and TRBJ1-5): DAGVTQSPTHLIKTRGQQVTLRCSPKSGHDTVSWYQQALGQGPQFIFQYYEEEERQRGNFPDRFSGHQFPNYSSELNVNALLLGDSALYLCASSLGQGRRPQHFGDGTRLSIL.